The 20 T cell receptor beta chains below come from one sample, sequenced in a study of control samples from healthy donors and cancer patients. Sequencing used immunoSEQ multiplex PCR; TCRdb keeps in-frame clones, though not all of them. The sample yields about 120,000 clones, roughly nine tenths seen once. The sequencing input was blood. Every receptor here comes from a woman aged 18-29 years in good health.

The rearrangement uses TRBV7-9 and TRBJ2-3; D is unresolved. This CDR3 comprises 15 residues. The V gene's germline CDR1 is SEHNR and CDR2 FQNEAQ (reference sequence). V shed 3 bases and J shed 6 bases, with 16 bases lying between them. This CDR3 reads CASSFQTTPEDTQYF. The CDR3 nucleotides are TGTGCCAGCAGCTTTCAAACCACCCCAGAGGATACGCAGTATTTT.

V is TRBV5-6 and J is TRBJ1-1, with a tentative D call TRBD1 (6 bases). Trimming left V 3 bases short and J 2 bases short, with 14 bases between. CDR1 and CDR2 from the germline V gene are SGHDT and YYEEEE. The CDR3 spans 15 residues. The CDR3 loop is CASSSTGNFNTEAFF. CDR3 DNA: TGTGCCAGCAGCTCGACAGGAAACTTCAACACTGAAGCTTTCTTT.

This clone was detected once. The chain is built from TRBV28 and TRBJ2-7; possible D gene TRBD1, 8 bases. Looked up from germline, CDR1 is MDHEN and CDR2 is SYDVKM. The length of the CDR3 is 14 residues. Trimming took off 5 bases at V and 1 base at J, with 12 bases between the two ends. The DNA of the CDR3 is TGTGCCAGCAGTAACAGGGGGGGGTCCTACGAGCAGTACTTC. This codes for CASSNRGGSYEQYF.

The rearrangement uses TRBV9 and TRBJ1-2, with a tentative D call TRBD1 (5 bases). The CDR3 consists of 18 residues. Germline V gene data show CDR1 as SGDLS and CDR2 as YYNGEE. The germline V and J ends were trimmed by 2 bases and 4 bases, with 24 bases remaining between them. CDR3 nucleotides: TGTGCCAGCAGCGTCAACCCGACAGAAAGAGACTCCTTCTATGGCTACACCTTC. This encodes CASSVNPTERDSFYGYTF. Combining the CDR3 with reference TRBV9 and TRBJ1-2 gives the whole variable domain DSGVTQTPKHLITATGQRVTLRCSPRSGDLSVYWYQQSLDQGLQFLIQYYNGEERAKGNILERFSAQQFPDLHSELNLSSLELGDSALYFCASSVNPTERDSFYGYTFGSGTRLTVV.

This chain links TRBV6-2 or TRBV6-3 with TRBJ2-3; 8 bases line up with TRBD2. The germline CDR1 and CDR2 sequences are MNHEY and SVGEGT. The CDR3 runs 17 residues. With V trimmed by 2 bases and J by 2 bases, 9 bases remained unmatched. The CDR3 region has the DNA TGTGCCAGCAGTTACGGGGGGGCTAGCGGGTCCACAGATACGCAGTATTTT. It specifies CASSYGGASGSTDTQYF.

The chain is built from TRBV5-1 and TRBJ2-2; perhaps TRBD2 as D (6 bases). This CDR3 is 15 amino acids long. Germline V gene sequence: CDR1 SGHRS, CDR2 YFSETQ. Trimming took 3 bases from V and 1 from J, leaving 10 bases between them. CDR3 bases: TGCGCCAGCAGCTATGATAGCGGGAACACCGGGGAGCTGTTTTTT. Residues: CASSYDSGNTGELFF. Combining the CDR3 with reference TRBV5-1 and TRBJ2-2 gives the whole variable domain KAGVTQTPRYLIKTRGQQVTLSCSPISGHRSVSWYQQTPGQGLQFLFEYFSETQRNKGNFPGRFSGRQFSNSRSEMNVSTLELGDSALYLCASSYDSGNTGELFFGEGSRLTVL.

This sequence joins TRBV9 and TRBJ2-7; 10 bases fit TRBD2. The V gene end was trimmed by 4 bases and the J gene end by 3 bases; junction bases not matched to a gene: 4. Germline assignment: CDR1 SGDLS and CDR2 YYNGEE. The CDR3 spans 14 residues. CDR3 protein: CASSPRTSGYEQYF. The CDR3 coding sequence is TGTGCCAGCAGCCCCCGGACTAGCGGCTACGAGCAGTACTTC.

The rearrangement links TRBV18 to TRBJ2-7; TRBD1 is a possible D gene (6 bases). CDR3 length equals 16 residues. Germline V lookup: CDR1 KGHSH, CDR2 LQKENI. V lost 6 bases, J lost 2 bases, and 20 bases lay in between. CDR3: CASSIGARQVTYEQYF. Written as DNA, the CDR3 is TGTGCCAGCTCCATAGGGGCCCGACAGGTCACCTACGAGCAGTACTTC.

This chain joins TRBV19 and TRBJ2-1; TRBD1 agrees at 9 bases. There are 16 residues in the CDR3. V was clipped by 3 bases and J by 6 bases; unmatched bases: 9. The germline V gene has CDR1 LNHDA and CDR2 SQIVND (reference sequence). CDR3: CASSMTGTGLRNEQFF. The CDR3 nucleotides are TGTGCCAGTAGTATGACCGGGACAGGGCTTCGCAATGAGCAGTTCTTC.

The chain joins TRBV27 to TRBJ2-7; TRBD2 is a possible D gene (6 bases). The CDR3 sequence is 18 residues long. In germline, CDR1 is MNHEY, CDR2 SMNVEV (reference sequence). Trimming pared 0 bases from V and 3 bases from J, leaving 21 bases between. CDR3 DNA sequence: TGTGCCAGCAGTTTATCGGGGGGTGGAGACAGTGGTTTCTACGAGCAGTACTTC. Encoded protein: CASSLSGGGDSGFYEQYF.

The chain employs TRBV12-3 or TRBV12-4 and TRBJ1-1; 8 nucleotides line up with TRBD1. The J segment lost 9 bases and the V segment lost 3 bases, leaving 6 bases of the junction unmatched. The CDR3 is made up of 13 amino acids. CDR3: CASSLGARGQAFF. CDR3 nucleotides: TGTGCCAGCAGTTTGGGGGCCAGGGGGCAAGCTTTCTTT.

This clone was recorded once. This rearrangement joins TRBV2 to TRBJ1-2; possible D gene TRBD1, 6 bases. Germline values: CDR1 SNHLY, CDR2 FYNNEI. V lost 6 bases and J lost 8, with 13 bases in between. CDR3 length equals 12 residues. The CDR3 loop reads CASRVRGLGYTF. DNA of the CDR3: TGTGCCAGCAGAGTCAGGGGTTTGGGCTACACCTTC.

The chain employs TRBV5-4 and TRBJ2-3, with 7 nucleotides matching TRBD2. The CDR3 sequence is 15 residues long. V was pared by 4 bases and J by 0 bases, with 5 bases of the junction left unmatched. CDR1 SGHNT and CDR2 YYREEE come from the germline V gene (reference sequence). The CDR3 sequence: CASSLSGGSTDTQYF. The CDR3 bases are TGTGCCAGCAGCCTTTCCGGGGGGAGCACAGATACGCAGTATTTT.

This chain links TRBV28 with TRBJ2-7; a possible D gene is TRBD2 (6 bases). CDR1 is MDHEN and CDR2 is SYDVKM in the germline V gene. The CDR3 extends over 13 amino acids. V lost 6 bases and J 3 bases, leaving 12 bases between the germline ends. Written as DNA, the CDR3 is TGTGCCAGCAGAACTAGCAGAAACTACGAGCAGTACTTC. Amino acid sequence: CASRTSRNYEQYF. The full variable domain, its missing parts supplied by reference TRBV28 and TRBJ2-7, is DVKVTQSSRYLVKRTGEKVFLECVQDMDHENMFWYRQDPGLGLRLIYFSYDVKMKEKGDIPEGYSVSREKKERFSLILESASTNQTSMYLCASRTSRNYEQYFGPGTRLTVT.

The V and J genes are TRBV5-5 and TRBJ2-4; D call uncertain. The V end lost 0 bases, the J end lost 5 bases, and 6 bases lay between the germline ends. The length of the CDR3 is 13 residues. The germline CDR1 and CDR2 sequences are SGHKS and YYEKEE (reference sequence). The CDR3 reads CASSLDTQNIQYF. The CDR3 DNA is TGTGCCAGCAGCTTGGACACTCAAAACATTCAGTACTTC.

This chain connects TRBV30 to TRBJ1-3, with D maybe TRBD1 (6 bases). The CDR3 is 15 residues long. CDR1 is GTSNPN and CDR2 is SVGIG in the germline V gene (reference sequence). V lost 6 bases, J lost 4 bases, and 19 bases lay in between. CDR3 in DNA: TGTGCCTGCAAGCCCTCTCCAGGGGTCGGAAACACCATATATTTT. It specifies CACKPSPGVGNTIYF.

V gene TRBV30 combines with J gene TRBJ2-7, with TRBD2 as a possible D gene (5 bases). V was shortened by 4 bases and J by 2 bases, with 12 bases between the two germline ends. This CDR3 is 13 amino acids long. CDR1 and CDR2 from the germline V gene are GTSNPN and SVGIG (reference sequence). This CDR3 reads CAWKRPGTYEQYF. The CDR3 nucleotides read TGTGCCTGGAAGCGTCCGGGGACCTACGAGCAGTACTTC.

This sequence joins TRBV19 and TRBJ2-3; TRBD1 agrees at 7 bases. J gave up 3 bases and V 8 bases, and 8 bases lay outside the gene matches. Germline loops: CDR1 LNHDA, CDR2 SQIVND (reference sequence). The CDR3 runs to 14 residues. The CDR3 is CASRRQGSTDTQYF. Written as DNA, the CDR3 is TGTGCCAGTCGGAGACAGGGCTCAACAGATACGCAGTATTTT.

CDR3 nucleotide sequence: TGTGCCAGCAGTACAGGGTTTGTCGGGGAGCTGTTTTTT. It codes for CASSTGFVGELFF. The genes are TRBV12-3 or TRBV12-4 and TRBJ2-2; D perhaps matches TRBD1 (6 bases). The length of the CDR3 is 13 residues. Trimming removed 5 bases at V and 7 bases at J, with 11 bases between.

The gene calls are TRBV30 and TRBJ2-1; the match to TRBD2 covers 10 bases. CDR3 length: 15 amino acids. J gave up 8 bases and V 2 bases, and 9 bases lay outside the gene matches. Germline CDR1 GTSNPN, CDR2 SVGIG (reference sequence). The CDR3 nucleotides read TGTGCCTGGAGTCTAAAGCGGGGGGGCCTTGATGAGCAGTTCTTC. This translates into CAWSLKRGGLDEQFF.